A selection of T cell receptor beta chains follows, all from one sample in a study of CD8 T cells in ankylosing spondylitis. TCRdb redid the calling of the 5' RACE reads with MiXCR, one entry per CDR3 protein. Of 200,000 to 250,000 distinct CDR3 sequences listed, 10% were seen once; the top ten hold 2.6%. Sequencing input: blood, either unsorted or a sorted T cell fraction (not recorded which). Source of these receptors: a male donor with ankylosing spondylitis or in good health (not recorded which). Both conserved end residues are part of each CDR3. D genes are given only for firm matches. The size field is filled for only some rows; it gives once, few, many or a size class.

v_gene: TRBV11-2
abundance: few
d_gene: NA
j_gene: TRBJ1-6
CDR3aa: CASSLLTSPAGGLASPLHF
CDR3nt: TGTGCCAGCAGCTTATTGACCTCTCCTGCCGGGGGGCTCGCCTCACCCCTCCACTTT

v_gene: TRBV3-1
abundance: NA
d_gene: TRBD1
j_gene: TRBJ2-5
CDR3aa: CASSQTGQGNWETQYF
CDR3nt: TGTGCCAGCAGCCAAACCGGACAGGGGAACTGGGAGACCCAGTACTTC

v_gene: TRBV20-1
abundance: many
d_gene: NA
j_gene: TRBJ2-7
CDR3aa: CSGEEGINEQYF
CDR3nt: TGCAGTGGCGAGGAGGGGATCAACGAGCAGTACTTC

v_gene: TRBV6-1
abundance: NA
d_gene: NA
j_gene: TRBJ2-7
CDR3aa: CASRPTGTYEQYF
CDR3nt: TGTGCCAGCAGGCCTACAGGGACCTACGAGCAGTACTTC

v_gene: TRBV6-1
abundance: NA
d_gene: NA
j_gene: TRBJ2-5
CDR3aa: CASRGSLQETQYF
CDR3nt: TGTGCCAGCCGGGGGAGCCTCCAAGAGACCCAGTACTTC

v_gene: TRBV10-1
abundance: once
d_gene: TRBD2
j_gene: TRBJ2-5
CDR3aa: CASSELGGSRETQYF
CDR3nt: TGCGCCAGCAGTGAGTTGGGGGGGAGCAGGGAGACCCAGTACTTC

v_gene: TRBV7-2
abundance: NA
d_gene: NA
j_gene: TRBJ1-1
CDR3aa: CASSRKDGIYTEAFF
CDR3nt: TGTGCCAGCAGCCGTAAGGACGGGATCTACACTGAAGCTTTCTTT

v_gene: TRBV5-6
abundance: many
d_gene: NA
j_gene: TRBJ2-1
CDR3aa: CASSLDPTVGRQPSYNEQFF
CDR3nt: TGTGCCAGCAGCTTGGACCCCACGGTGGGACGTCAACCCTCCTACAATGAGCAGTTCTTC

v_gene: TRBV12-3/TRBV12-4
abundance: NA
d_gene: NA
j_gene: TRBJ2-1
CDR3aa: CASTLGYVEQFF
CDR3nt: TGTGCCAGCACCCTTGGTTACGTTGAGCAGTTCTTC

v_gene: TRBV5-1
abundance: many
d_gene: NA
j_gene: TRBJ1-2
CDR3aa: CASSAKTETTLYGYTF
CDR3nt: TGCGCCAGCAGCGCAAAAACAGAAACGACCCTCTATGGCTACACCTTC

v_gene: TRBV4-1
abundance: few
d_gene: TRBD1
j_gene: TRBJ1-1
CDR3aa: CASSPRNQKQGAGTEAFF
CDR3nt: TGCGCCAGCAGCCCGAGAAATCAGAAACAGGGGGCTGGCACTGAAGCTTTCTTT

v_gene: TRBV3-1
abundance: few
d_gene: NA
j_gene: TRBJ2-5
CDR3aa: CASSHPEETQYF
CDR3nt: TGTGCCAGCAGCCACCCTGAAGAGACCCAGTACTTC

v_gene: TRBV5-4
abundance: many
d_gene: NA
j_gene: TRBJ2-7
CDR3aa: CASSFAGEQYF
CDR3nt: TGTGCCAGCAGCTTCGCCGGCGAGCAGTACTTC

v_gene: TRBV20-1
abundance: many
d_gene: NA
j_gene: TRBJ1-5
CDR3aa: CSVLLGVGNQPQHF
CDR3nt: TGCAGTGTTTTGTTAGGGGTAGGGAATCAGCCCCAGCATTTT

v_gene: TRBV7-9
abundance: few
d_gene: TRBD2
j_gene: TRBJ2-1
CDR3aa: CATGLAGGDEQFF
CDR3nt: TGTGCCACCGGACTAGCGGGAGGCGATGAGCAGTTCTTC

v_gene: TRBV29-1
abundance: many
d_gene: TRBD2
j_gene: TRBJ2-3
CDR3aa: CSVVPSGTGDTQYF
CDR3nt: TGCAGCGTTGTTCCTAGCGGGACCGGGGATACGCAGTATTTT

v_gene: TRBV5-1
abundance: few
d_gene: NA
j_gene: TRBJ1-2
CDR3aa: CASSLDLDYGYTF
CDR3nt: TGCGCCAGCAGCTTGGACCTCGACTATGGCTACACCTTC

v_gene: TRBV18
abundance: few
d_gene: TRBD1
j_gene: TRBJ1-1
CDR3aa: CASSPATGMNTEAFF
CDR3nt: TGTGCCAGCTCACCCGCGACAGGGATGAACACTGAAGCTTTCTTT

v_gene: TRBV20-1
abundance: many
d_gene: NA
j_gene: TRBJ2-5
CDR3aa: CSASIRDQETQYF
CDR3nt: TGCAGTGCTTCTATAAGGGACCAAGAGACCCAGTACTTC

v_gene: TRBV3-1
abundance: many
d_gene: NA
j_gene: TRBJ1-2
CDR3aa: CASSPQGRGTNYGYTF
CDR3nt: TGTGCCAGCAGCCCTCAAGGGAGGGGCACTAACTATGGCTACACCTTC

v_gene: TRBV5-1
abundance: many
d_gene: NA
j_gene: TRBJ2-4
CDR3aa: CASSLAGWENIQYF
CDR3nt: TGCGCCAGCAGCTTGGCAGGGTGGGAAAACATTCAGTACTTC

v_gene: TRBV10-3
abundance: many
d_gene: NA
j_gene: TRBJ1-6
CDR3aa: CAISESKGGGANSPLHF
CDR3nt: TGTGCCATCAGTGAGTCGAAAGGCGGGGGGGCCAATTCACCCCTCCACTTT

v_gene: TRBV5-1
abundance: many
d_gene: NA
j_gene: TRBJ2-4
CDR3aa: CASSLGGQGVSDIQYF
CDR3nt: TGCGCCAGCTCCCTCGGAGGGCAGGGGGTATCAGACATTCAGTACTTC

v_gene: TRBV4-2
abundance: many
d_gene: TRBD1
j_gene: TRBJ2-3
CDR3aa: CASSRPRQGGIDTQYF
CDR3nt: TGTGCCAGCAGCCGGCCCAGACAGGGGGGCATCGATACGCAGTATTTT

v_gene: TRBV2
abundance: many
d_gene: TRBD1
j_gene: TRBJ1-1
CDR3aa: CAMGQGIEAFF
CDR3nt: TGTGCCATGGGACAGGGGATTGAAGCTTTCTTT

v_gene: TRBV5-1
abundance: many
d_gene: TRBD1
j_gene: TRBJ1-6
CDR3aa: CASSSDRSSNSPLHF
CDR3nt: TGCGCCAGCAGTTCGGACAGGAGTTCTAATTCACCCCTCCACTTT

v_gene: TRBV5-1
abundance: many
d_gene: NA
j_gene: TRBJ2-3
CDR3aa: CASSSMVRSSGDTQYF
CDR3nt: TGCGCCAGCAGCTCGATGGTCAGATCCTCGGGAGATACGCAGTATTTT

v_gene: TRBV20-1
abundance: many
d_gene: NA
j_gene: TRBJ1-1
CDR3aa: CSARDGTGVTEAFF
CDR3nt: TGCAGTGCTAGAGATGGAACCGGAGTGACTGAAGCTTTCTTT

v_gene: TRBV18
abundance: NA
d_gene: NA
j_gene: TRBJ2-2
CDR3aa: CASSPGTQNTGELFF
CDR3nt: TGTGCCAGCTCACCAGGGACACAGAACACCGGGGAGCTGTTTTTT

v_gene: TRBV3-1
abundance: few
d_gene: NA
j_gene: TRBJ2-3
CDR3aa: CASSQGTGTDTQYF
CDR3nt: TGTGCCAGCAGCCAAGGGACCGGGACAGATACGCAGTATTTT

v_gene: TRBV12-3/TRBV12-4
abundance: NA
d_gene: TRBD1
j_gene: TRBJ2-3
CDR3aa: CASRSTGGPTYTQYF
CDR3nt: TGTGCCAGCCGCTCGACAGGGGGCCCCACGTATACGCAGTATTTT

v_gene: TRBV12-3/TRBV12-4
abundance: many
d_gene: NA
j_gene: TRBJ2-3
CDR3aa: CASTPTGGRGTDTQYF
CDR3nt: TGTGCCAGCACCCCAACGGGCGGGCGTGGAACAGATACGCAGTATTTT

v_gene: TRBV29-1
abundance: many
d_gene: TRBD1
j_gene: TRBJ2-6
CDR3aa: CSVWTGRIPGANVLTF
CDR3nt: TGCAGCGTTTGGACAGGGAGAATACCTGGGGCCAACGTCCTGACTTTC

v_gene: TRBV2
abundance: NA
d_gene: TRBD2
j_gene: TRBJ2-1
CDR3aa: CASRPLAGGYNEQFF
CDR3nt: TGTGCCAGCAGACCACTAGCGGGAGGCTACAATGAGCAGTTCTTC

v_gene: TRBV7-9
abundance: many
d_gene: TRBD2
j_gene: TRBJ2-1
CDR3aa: CASSLTSGRYNEQFF
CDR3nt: TGTGCCAGCAGCCTTACTAGCGGGAGATACAATGAGCAGTTCTTC

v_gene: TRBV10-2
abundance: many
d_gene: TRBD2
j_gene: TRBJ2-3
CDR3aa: CASSVTAGGTDTQYF
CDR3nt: TGCGCCAGCAGTGTCACAGCGGGGGGCACAGATACGCAGTATTTT

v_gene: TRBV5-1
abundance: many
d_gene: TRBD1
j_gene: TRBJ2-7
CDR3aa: CASSPDRGLSSYEQYF
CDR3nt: TGCGCCAGCAGCCCCGACAGGGGGCTTTCCTCCTACGAGCAGTACTTC